Below are 5 T cell receptor beta chains sequenced from a single sample in a study of T cell responses to AZD1222 COVID-19 vaccine. This table comes from immunoSEQ multiplex PCR, and its TCRdb copy is limited to in-frame clones, with some not included. The sample consists of some 96,000 clones, around 87% of them appearing once. Sequencing was performed on peripheral blood, taken on day 0 of AZD1222 vaccination. Receptors were obtained from an adult in good health.

V gene TRBV19 combines with J gene TRBJ1-1, with D possibly TRBD1 on 5 matching bases. Germline CDR1 LNHDA, CDR2 SQIVND (reference sequence). The germline V and J ends were trimmed by 5 bases and 1 base, with 14 bases remaining between them. The CDR3 sequence is 15 residues long. The CDR3 coding sequence is TGTGCCAGTAGTGCATCGGGGACCAAGAACACTGAAGCTTTCTTT. It specifies CASSASGTKNTEAFF.

The chain employs TRBV6-1 and TRBJ2-7; D may be TRBD1 (7 bases). V lost 3 bases to trimming and J lost 6 bases, with 18 bases between them. This CDR3 region has 15 residues. Germline V gene lookup returns CDR1 MNHNS and CDR2 SASEGT. The CDR3 region has the DNA TGTGCCAGCAGTGACCCACAGGGGAGGTATGGCGAGCAGTACTTC. Amino acids: CASSDPQGRYGEQYF.

The chain links TRBV5-1 to TRBJ1-1; no definite D call. This CDR3 has 14 amino acids. Germline lookup yields CDR1 SGHRS and CDR2 YFSETQ. Trimming took off 3 bases at V and 1 base at J, with 10 bases between the two ends. CDR3 DNA: TGCGCCAGCAGCTATGAGAACAGGAACACTGAAGCTTTCTTT. This gives the protein CASSYENRNTEAFF.

The gene calls are TRBV5-1 and TRBJ1-1; unclear D gene. The CDR3 sequence is 14 residues long. In germline, CDR1 is SGHRS, CDR2 YFSETQ. V was trimmed by 5 bases and J by 1 base, leaving 12 bases between them. The CDR3 is CASRSNPSNTEAFF. CDR3 DNA: TGCGCCAGCAGATCAAATCCGTCGAACACTGAAGCTTTCTTT.

The rearrangement joins TRBV6-5 to TRBJ1-5; 7 bases map to TRBD1. Germline loops: CDR1 MNHEY, CDR2 SVGAGI. V lost 0 bases, J lost 10 bases, and 6 bases stayed unmatched. This CDR3 is 14 amino acids long. The CDR3 coding sequence is TGTGCCAGCAGTTACTCTCTAAACAGGGGACCCCAGCATTTT. Its translation is CASSYSLNRGPQHF.